This T cell receptor (beta chain) was found in a study of blood T cell repertoires in COVID-19 (TCRdb year 2020). About the study as a whole: Samples covering the acute and convalescent phases of COVID-19 were provided by collaborators in the United States, Italy and Spain. The material from the prospective study consisted of cDNA or gDNA derived from T cells, B-cell-depleted T cells, or PBMCs. Where available, HLA class I and class II types were obtained from metadata supplied by the sample provider rather than from assay-based typing. Nearly every sample came with metadata listing a de-identified subject ID, COVID-19 status, age in years and sex. Samples were obtained from the ongoing ImmuneRACE study (first 160 participants) and from 1,254 subjects provided by 6 global collaborators. The repertoires were made available in a free public database intended to serve as a resource for research on the immune response to SARS-CoV-2. Deeply sampled blood TCRbeta repertoires from subjects exposed to, actively infected with, or recovered from COVID-19 were included in the dataset. What the work shows at the level of the full study, not this receptor alone: Clinical and demographic metadata were provided uncurated, with the amount varying by source and participant.

CDR1 and CDR2, looked up from the germline V gene (reference sequence), are LNHDA and SQIVND. The CDR3 has 18 amino acids, counting the end cysteine and phenylalanine. The DNA shown is the 54-base CDR3, in frame from base 1. V is shortened by 3 bases, J by 7 bases, and the region joining them spans 22 bases. TCRbeta CDR3 regions were amplified from genomic DNA by means of the immunoSEQ Assay, a bias-controlled multiplex PCR. As for the original processing: The number of nucleated cells in each sample was estimated from the amplification of reference gene primers within the assay. To quantify the absolute abundance of each unique TCRbeta CDR3 rearrangement, sequence reads were collapsed and filtered. For each sample, productive Simpson clonality was calculated as the square root of Simpson's diversity index over productive rearrangements. TCRdb took over this immuneACCESS table, retaining in-frame rearrangements with V and J assigned. Such tables are incomplete; in checked studies, under half of the missing clones stem from an unresolved V gene, and the remainder is unexplained. D and trimming come from the DNA, and the V and J calls and clone size come from that table. The sample profile shows more than 200,000 clones; about 90% of them were found once. The ten most abundant clones make up 3% to 3.5% of the sample.

Whole blood was collected in K2EDTA tubes by collaborating institutions according to the institutions' own protocols. For TCRbeta analysis, collaborators shipped samples in one of three forms: frozen whole blood, isolated PBMCs, or DNA extracted from either of those sample types. As concerns this clone: No antigen is known for it. The record has no base qualities; no much larger clone is one base away.

Recombination connected TRBV19 to TRBJ1-6; D gene: possibly TRBD1, on 6 matching bases. The source is a man aged 18 to 29 with active or convalescent COVID-19. Sequenced input: peripheral blood. The sequenced DNA is TGTGCCAGTAGTATTTCAATAGGGGGACCAACCGAGAATTCACCCCTCCACTTT. Its protein product is CASSISIGGPTENSPLHF.